Many counts were recorded for the clone carrying this T cell receptor beta chain. Its antigen is not known. The TCR beta CDR3 regions underwent amplification using RNA transcripts as the source. The TCR CDR3 was amplified in a first-round RT-PCR using the HTBI primer set. TCRdb itself ran the multiplex PCR reads through MiXCR, one entry per CDR3 protein. The sample comprises 550,000 to 600,000 distinct CDR3 sequences, around 15% of which are singletons, and under 20% rests with the top ten. This sample was taken from a study of T cells in Graves' hyperthyroidism and ophthalmopathy. Regarding the study as a whole: The model's output predicted ophthalmopathy at a median of roughly 6.9 months prior to onset.

The length of the CDR3 is 13 residues. The germline V and J ends were trimmed by 0 bases and 6 bases, with 9 bases remaining between them. Germline assignment: CDR1 MGHRA and CDR2 YSYEKL. Graves' hyperthyroidism without ophthalmopathy progression within 18 months was termed stable. Newly diagnosed patients aged 18 to 65 had hyperthyroidism of under 2 months' duration. Exclusions: uncontrolled infection, other autoimmune disease, pregnancy, lactation. V is TRBV4-1 and J is TRBJ2-7; TRBD1 is a possible D gene (5 bases). The origin of this receptor is a woman aged 18-35 years with Graves' hyperthyroidism. Sequenced: blood. In nucleotides, the CDR3 is TGCGCCAGCAGCCAAGATCCAGGGCGCGAGCAGTACTTC. This gives the protein CASSQDPGREQYF.